This T cell receptor beta chain emerged from a study of a mutant IDH1 vaccine in newly diagnosed glioma. Study as a whole: Of the patients given treatment, 62.5% were male and about 40% were female, and a mean age of about 40 years was recorded. Earlier therapy was either radiotherapy, temozolomide, or both, and most got both. Findings and limits, study-wide: Seemingly, top peripheral T cell clonotype changes bore no relation to pseudoprogression.

About this clone itself: No antigen is known for it.

This CDR3 is built from 13 residues. The V gene's germline CDR1 is LGHNT and CDR2 FRNRAP. The V end was cut by 4 bases, the J end by 4 bases, with 9 bases between. The table came from immunoSEQ multiplex PCR; TCRdb's copy has only in-frame clones and leaves some out. The sample records over 80,000 clones, over 85% being singletons. Time point reported: baseline, week 1 (first vaccination visit). Sample treatment: pre-vaccination baseline after standard-of-care therapy. New WHO grade 3 or 4 astrocytomas that were IDH1-mutant and ATRX-lost occurred in the donors. The chain has TRBV12-5 and TRBJ2-3; either TRBD1 or TRBD2 may fit D (5 bases each). The sample consisted of PBMCs, taken from a glioma patient treated with radiotherapy, temozolomide or both. This TCR derives from a woman between 50 and 59 years old with glioma. The CDR3 DNA sequence: TGTGCTAGTGGTTATGGGGGTCCAGATACGCAGTATTTT. This codes for CASGYGGPDTQYF.